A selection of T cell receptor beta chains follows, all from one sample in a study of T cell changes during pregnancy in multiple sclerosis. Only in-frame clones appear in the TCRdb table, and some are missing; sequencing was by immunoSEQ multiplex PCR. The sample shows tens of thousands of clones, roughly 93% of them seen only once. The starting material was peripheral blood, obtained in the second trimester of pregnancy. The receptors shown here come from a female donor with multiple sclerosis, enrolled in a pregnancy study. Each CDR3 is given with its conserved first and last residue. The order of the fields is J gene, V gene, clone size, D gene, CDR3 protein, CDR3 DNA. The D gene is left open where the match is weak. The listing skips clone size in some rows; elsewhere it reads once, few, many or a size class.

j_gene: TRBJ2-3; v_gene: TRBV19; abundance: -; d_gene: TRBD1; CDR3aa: CASTLLYRGPTDTQYF; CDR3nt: TGTGCCAGTACCCTTCTATACAGGGGACCCACAGATACGCAGTATTTT
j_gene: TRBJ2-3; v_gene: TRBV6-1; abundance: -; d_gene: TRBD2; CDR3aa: CASGGGYTDTQYF; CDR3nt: TGTGCCAGTGGCGGGGGGTACACAGATACGCAGTATTTT
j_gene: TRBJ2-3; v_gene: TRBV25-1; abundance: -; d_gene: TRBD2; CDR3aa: CASSDSGAPYF; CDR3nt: TGTGCCAGCAGTGATAGCGGGGCCCCGTATTTT
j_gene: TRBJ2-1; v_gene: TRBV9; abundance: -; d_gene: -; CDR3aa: CASSRDLPNYNEQFF; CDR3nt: TGTGCCAGCAGCCGGGACTTGCCCAACTACAATGAGCAGTTCTTC
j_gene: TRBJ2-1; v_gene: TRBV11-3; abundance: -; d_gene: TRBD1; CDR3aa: CASSRTGGTYNEQFF; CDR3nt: TGTGCCAGCAGCCGGACAGGGGGAACCTACAATGAGCAGTTCTTC
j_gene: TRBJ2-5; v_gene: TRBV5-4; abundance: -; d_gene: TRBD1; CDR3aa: CASSPSRQGGETQYF; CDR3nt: TGTGCCAGCAGCCCTTCTCGACAGGGGGGGGAGACCCAGTACTTC
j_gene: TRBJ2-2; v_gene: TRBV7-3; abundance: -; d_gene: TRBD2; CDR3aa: CASSLWGGDTGELFF; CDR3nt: TGTGCCAGCAGCTTATGGGGGGGGGACACCGGGGAGCTGTTTTTT
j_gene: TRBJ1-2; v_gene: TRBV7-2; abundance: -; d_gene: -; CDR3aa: CATPGGATGYTF; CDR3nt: TGTGCCACCCCAGGCGGGGCTACTGGCTACACCTTC
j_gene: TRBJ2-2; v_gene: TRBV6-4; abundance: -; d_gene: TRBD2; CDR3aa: CASSELAGATGELFF; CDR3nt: TGTGCCAGCAGTGAACTAGCGGGGGCCACCGGGGAGCTGTTTTTT
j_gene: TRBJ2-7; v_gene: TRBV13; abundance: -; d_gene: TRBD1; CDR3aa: CASSPADRAHEQYF; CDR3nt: TGTGCCAGCAGCCCCGCGGACAGGGCTCACGAGCAGTACTTC
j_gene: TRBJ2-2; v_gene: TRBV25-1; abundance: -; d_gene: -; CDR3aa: CASSEGGLAGELFF; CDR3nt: TGTGCCAGCAGTGAAGGAGGCTTGGCCGGGGAGCTGTTTTTT
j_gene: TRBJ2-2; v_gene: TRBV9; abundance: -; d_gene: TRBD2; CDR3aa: CASSVFSGGATGELFF; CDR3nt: TGTGCCAGCAGCGTATTTAGCGGGGGAGCCACCGGGGAGCTGTTTTTT
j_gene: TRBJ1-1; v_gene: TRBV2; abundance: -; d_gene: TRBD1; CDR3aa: CASSDTGGGGEAFF; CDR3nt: TGTGCCAGCAGTGACACAGGGGGCGGCGGTGAAGCTTTCTTT
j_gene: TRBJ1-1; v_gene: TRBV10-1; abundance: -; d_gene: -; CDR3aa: CASSESLVTRGGGDPRWNTEAFF; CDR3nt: TGCGCCAGCAGTGAGTCGCTAGTAACAAGGGGGGGCGGGGACCCCCGTTGGAACACTGAAGCTTTCTTT
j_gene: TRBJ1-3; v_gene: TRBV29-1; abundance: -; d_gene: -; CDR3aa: CSVYRDPRSGNTIYF; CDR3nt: TGCAGCGTCTACAGGGACCCCCGCTCTGGAAACACCATATATTTT
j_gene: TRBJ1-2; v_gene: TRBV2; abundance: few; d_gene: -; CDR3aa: CASSAGPLGYTF; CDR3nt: TGTGCCAGCAGCGCGGGCCCCCTTGGCTACACCTTC
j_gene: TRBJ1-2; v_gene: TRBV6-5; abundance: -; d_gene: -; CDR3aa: CASSYLKARGYTF; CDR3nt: TGTGCCAGCAGTTACCTAAAGGCGAGGGGCTACACCTTC
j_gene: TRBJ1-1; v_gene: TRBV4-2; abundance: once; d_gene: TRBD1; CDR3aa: CASGGRGHTEAFF; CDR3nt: TGTGCCAGCGGGGGCAGGGGGCACACTGAAGCTTTCTTT
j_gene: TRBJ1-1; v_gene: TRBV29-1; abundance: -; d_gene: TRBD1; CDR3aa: CSVVRTGGAFF; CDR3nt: TGCAGCGTTGTAAGGACAGGGGGAGCTTTCTTT
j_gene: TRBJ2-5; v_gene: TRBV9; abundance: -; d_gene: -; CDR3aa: CASSQGETQYF; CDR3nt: TGTGCCAGCAGCCAGGGAGAGACCCAGTACTTC
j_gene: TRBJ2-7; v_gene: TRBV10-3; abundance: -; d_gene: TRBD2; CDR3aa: CAAQSSGVFYEQYF; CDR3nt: TGTGCCGCACAGTCTAGCGGAGTCTTTTACGAGCAGTACTTC
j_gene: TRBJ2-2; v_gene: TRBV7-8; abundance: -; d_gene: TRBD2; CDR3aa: CASSYLLWGGGPSGELFF; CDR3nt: TGTGCCAGCAGCTACCTCTTATGGGGGGGAGGTCCATCCGGGGAGCTGTTTTTT
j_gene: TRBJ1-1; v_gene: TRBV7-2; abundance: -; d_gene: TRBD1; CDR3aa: CASSSHGQGDWAFF; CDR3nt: TGTGCCAGCAGCTCCCATGGACAGGGGGACTGGGCTTTCTTT